This T cell receptor (beta chain) appears in the sequencing data of a study of early T cells in non-severe SARS-CoV-2 infection. Looking at the study overall: Bulk RNA taken from unsorted whole blood was sequenced, leaving chains unpaired. Study-wide results and caveats: Matching results from VDJdb favored anti-spike CD8 responses, leaving private and CD4 specificities undetected.

In this sample, this clonotype turned up a few times. Its specificity is not known. From germline, CDR1 is KGHDR and CDR2 SFDVKD. V lost 9 bases, J lost 5 bases, and 13 bases lay in between. This CDR3 contains 13 residues. Individual cDNA molecules received unique molecular identifiers. TCRdb fed the 5' RACE reads into MiXCR, producing one record per CDR3 protein. The sample shows tens of thousands of distinct CDR3 sequences, approximately 11% of them seen only once. The chain joins TRBV24-1 to TRBJ2-1; a possible D gene is TRBD2 (6 bases). This receptor was obtained from an adult who was a healthcare worker with PCR-confirmed SARS-CoV-2 infection or an uninfected control (not recorded which). Material for sequencing was whole blood. This CDR3 is CATGDFSDNEQFF. The CDR3, as DNA: TGTGCCACCGGGGACTTTTCAGACAATGAGCAGTTCTTC.